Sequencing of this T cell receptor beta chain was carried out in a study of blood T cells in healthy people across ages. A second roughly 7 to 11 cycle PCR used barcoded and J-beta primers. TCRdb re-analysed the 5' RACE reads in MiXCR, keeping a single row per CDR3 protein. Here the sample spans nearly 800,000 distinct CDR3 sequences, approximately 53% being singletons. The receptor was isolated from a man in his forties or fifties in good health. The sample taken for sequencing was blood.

This chain's CDR3 is CASSPSTATNEKLFF. CDR3 sequence (DNA): TGCGCCAGCAGCCCATCTACGGCAACTAATGAAAAACTGTTTTTT. The chain links TRBV5-1 to TRBJ1-4; D uncertain. The germline V and J ends were trimmed by 4 bases and 0 bases, with 10 bases remaining between them. The CDR3 runs to 15 residues. CDR1 is SGHRS and CDR2 is YFSETQ in the germline V gene.